The 31 T cell receptor beta chains listed next were all sequenced from one sample in a study of regulatory dendritic cells for organ transplantation. No antigen has been assigned to these receptors. The protocol was immunoSEQ multiplex PCR, while the TCRdb copy is restricted to in-frame clones and leaves out a portion. The profile covers 20,000 to 25,000 clones, with 85% to 90% appearing a single time and around 0.26% taken by the ten largest. Allogeneic regulatory or mature dendritic cells were co-cultured for 5 days with CFSE-labeled sorted T cells at 1:10. The source material was naive CD4+ T cells from blood cultured with dendritic cells. Sample subset: CD45RA+ naive T cells. These receptors were taken from a human donor in good health.

This chain connects TRBV7-3 to TRBJ2-7; 12 nucleotides match TRBD2. Germline lookup yields CDR1 SGHTA and CDR2 FQGTGA. This CDR3 comprises 18 residues. V trimming: 6 bases; J trimming: 4 bases; junction bases outside the gene matches: 16. DNA of the CDR3: TGTGCCAGCAGTTCTCCCGGACTAGCGGGACTCGACTTGTACGAGCAGTACTTC. Residues: CASSSPGLAGLDLYEQYF.

This clone appeared a single time. The V call is TRBV9, the J call TRBJ2-3, with TRBD2 matching over 9 bases. The CDR3 is made up of 18 amino acids. J lost 4 bases, V lost 3 bases, and 15 bases had no gene match. Germline V lookup: CDR1 SGDLS, CDR2 YYNGEE. CDR3 protein: CASSGPDRERGDSDTQYF. DNA for the CDR3: TGTGCCAGCAGCGGGCCCGATAGGGAGCGGGGGGACTCAGATACGCAGTATTTT.

The chain is built from TRBV19 and TRBJ1-2; perhaps TRBD1 as D (5 bases). V gave up 5 bases and J gave up 8 bases, with 9 bases separating them. The CDR3 is 11 residues long. The germline CDR1 and CDR2 sequences are LNHDA and SQIVND (reference sequence). CDR3 nucleotide sequence: TGTGCCAGTAGTCAGGGCTTGGGCTACACCTTC. Amino acids: CASSQGLGYTF.

J is TRBJ1-1 and V is TRBV2; D gene uncertain. The V gene lost 2 bases and the J gene lost 1 base, with 8 bases spanning the gap. Germline CDR1 is SNHLY and CDR2 is FYNNEI. The CDR3 length is 14 residues. The CDR3 loop is CASSEKVRNTEAFF. Here the CDR3 DNA reads TGTGCCAGCAGTGAAAAGGTCAGGAACACTGAAGCTTTCTTT.

J is TRBJ2-3 and V is TRBV4-3; 7 nucleotides align to TRBD2. CDR1 and CDR2 from the germline V gene are LGHNA and YSLEER. The V gene end was trimmed by 4 bases and the J gene end by 2 bases; junction bases not matched to a gene: 18. There are 19 residues in the CDR3. The DNA for the CDR3 is TGCGCCAGCAGCCCGTCCCCCGCGGGGGTCCTAAAAGACACAGATACGCAGTATTTT. Translating it yields CASSPSPAGVLKDTDTQYF.

The chain has TRBV5-5 and TRBJ1-1, with D unclear. CDR1 SGHKS and CDR2 YYEKEE come from the germline V gene (reference sequence). V dropped 7 bases and J dropped 1 base, with 11 bases sitting between them. CDR3 length: 13 amino acids. The CDR3 loop reads CASSEDGNTEAFF. The CDR3 DNA reads TGTGCCAGCTCGGAGGACGGGAACACTGAAGCTTTCTTT.

The J gene is TRBJ2-5, the V gene TRBV18, with D tentatively TRBD1 or TRBD2 (6 bases each). Trimming cost V 2 bases and J 4 bases, with 11 bases left between them. Looked up from germline, CDR1 is KGHSH and CDR2 is LQKENI. The CDR3 runs to 14 residues. In DNA form, the CDR3 reads TGTGCCAGCTCACCAAGGGGGGCGAGAGAGACCCAGTACTTC. Its protein product is CASSPRGARETQYF.

V and J are TRBV4-3 and TRBJ2-7; D perhaps matches TRBD2 (5 bases). The CDR3 runs 15 residues. Trimming shortened V by 5 bases and J by 0 bases, and 14 bases separated the two germline ends. CDR1 LGHNA and CDR2 YSLEER come from the germline V gene. The CDR3 loop is CASSSRGESSYEQYF. The CDR3 DNA reads TGCGCCAGCAGCTCTCGGGGAGAAAGCTCCTACGAGCAGTACTTC.

The chain recombines TRBV10-1 with TRBJ2-7; TRBD2 matches at 11 bases. This CDR3 contains 15 residues. Germline V gene sequence: CDR1 WNHNN, CDR2 SYGVQD (reference sequence). With V trimmed by 2 bases and J by 7 bases, 7 bases remained unmatched. The CDR3 loop is CASSEVAGGLGEQYF. The CDR3 region has the DNA TGCGCCAGCAGTGAGGTAGCGGGAGGGCTTGGGGAGCAGTACTTC.

V and J are TRBV30 and TRBJ2-7; TRBD2 matches at 10 bases. J gave up 4 bases and V 7 bases, and 7 bases lay outside the gene matches. The CDR3 has 13 residues. Germline V CDR1 and CDR2: GTSNPN, SVGIG (reference sequence). The CDR3 loop is CALNLAGGYEQYF. For the CDR3, the DNA is TGTGCCTTGAATTTAGCGGGAGGATACGAGCAGTACTTC.

The genes are TRBV7-3 and TRBJ2-3; 7 bases map to TRBD2. The CDR3 totals 15 residues. Germline CDR1 is SGHTA and CDR2 is FQGTGA. J lost 0 bases, V lost 3 bases, and 3 bases had no gene match. This CDR3 reads CASSFRSGSTDTQYF. In DNA, the CDR3 is TGTGCCAGCAGCTTCCGTAGCGGGAGCACAGATACGCAGTATTTT.

This clone was detected only a few times. This chain connects TRBV30 to TRBJ2-7, with D perhaps TRBD1 (5 bases). Trimming left V 2 bases short and J 3 bases short, with 11 bases between. The CDR3 extends over 13 amino acids. Germline loops: CDR1 GTSNPN, CDR2 SVGIG (reference sequence). This CDR3 is CAWSQGLSYEQYF. The CDR3 bases are TGTGCCTGGAGTCAGGGTCTTAGCTACGAGCAGTACTTC.

There are a few counts of this clone. The chain couples TRBV2 to TRBJ1-4; 9 bases fit TRBD1. The CDR3 spans 14 residues. J was trimmed by 6 bases and V by 10 bases; bases with no gene match: 9. Germline V CDR1 and CDR2: SNHLY, FYNNEI. The CDR3 DNA follows: TGTGCCACAAGAGGGGGACAGGGCCATGAAAAACTGTTTTTT. It codes for CATRGGQGHEKLFF. The whole variable domain, filled in from reference TRBV2 and TRBJ1-4, reads EPEVTQTPSHQVTQMGQEVILRCVPISNHLYFYWYRQILGQKVEFLVSFYNNEISEKSEIFDDQFSVERPDGSNFTLKIRSTKLEDSAMYFCATRGGQGHEKLFFGSGTQLSVL.

V usage is TRBV15 and J usage is TRBJ1-3; D gene unclear. V lost 0 bases, J lost 7 bases, and 13 bases lay in between. The germline V gene has CDR1 LNHNV and CDR2 YYDKDF (reference sequence). The CDR3 runs 15 residues. The CDR3 spells CATSRDGTLRNTIYF. Written as DNA, the CDR3 is TGTGCCACCAGCAGAGATGGAACGCTCAGGAACACCATATATTTT.

This clone was detected only a few times. V and J are TRBV9 and TRBJ1-6; possibly TRBD1 for D (6 bases). CDR3 length equals 15 residues. Trimming cost V 0 bases and J 10 bases, with 14 bases left between them. Germline CDR1 SGDLS, CDR2 YYNGEE. The CDR3 bases are TGTGCCAGCAGCGTAGAGGGGGGGCCTGGATCACCCCTCCACTTT. Translation: CASSVEGGPGSPLHF.

This clone showed up just once. The rearrangement joins TRBV2 to TRBJ2-3, with unresolved D. The CDR3 extends over 14 amino acids. Germline values: CDR1 SNHLY, CDR2 FYNNEI. Deletions cut 4 bases from V and 0 bases from J, with 8 bases between. CDR3 protein: CASSVWASTDTQYF. Written as DNA, the CDR3 is TGTGCCAGCAGTGTCTGGGCTAGCACAGATACGCAGTATTTT.

The chain recombines TRBV2 with TRBJ2-6, with a possible D match to TRBD1 (6 bases). The germline V gene encodes CDR1 SNHLY and CDR2 FYNNEI. The V end was cut by 5 bases, the J end by 0 bases, with 11 bases between. The CDR3 sequence is 16 residues long. The CDR3: CASSWDKSSGANVLTF. CDR3 in DNA: TGTGCCAGCAGTTGGGACAAGAGCTCTGGGGCCAACGTCCTGACTTTC.

This chain joins TRBV28 and TRBJ2-1; tentatively, D is TRBD2 (6 bases). The CDR3 has 16 residues. The germline V gene has CDR1 MDHEN and CDR2 SYDVKM. Trimming took off 3 bases at V and 6 bases at J, with 18 bases between the two ends. The CDR3 sequence: CASSLDGSVSSNEQFF. The CDR3 DNA reads as TGTGCCAGCAGTTTGGACGGGAGTGTTTCTTCCAATGAGCAGTTCTTC. Full variable domain (remainder filled in from reference TRBV28 and TRBJ2-1): DVKVTQSSRYLVKRTGEKVFLECVQDMDHENMFWYRQDPGLGLRLIYFSYDVKMKEKGDIPEGYSVSREKKERFSLILESASTNQTSMYLCASSLDGSVSSNEQFFGPGTRLTVL.

The chain uses TRBV9 and TRBJ1-2; no clear D. V was clipped by 1 base and J by 8 bases, with 18 bases between them. The length of the CDR3 is 15 residues. The germline CDR1 and CDR2 sequences are SGDLS and YYNGEE. The CDR3: CASSVRAPRQWGYTF. CDR3 nucleotides: TGTGCCAGCAGCGTACGAGCGCCCCGGCAATGGGGCTACACCTTC.

The chain uses TRBV2 and TRBJ2-1; TRBD1 agrees at 9 bases. Germline values: CDR1 SNHLY, CDR2 FYNNEI. V lost 6 bases and J lost 4; bases outside the gene matches: 4. The CDR3 has 14 amino acids. CDR3 bases: TGTGCCAGCAGACCCGGGACAGGGTACAATGAGCAGTTCTTC. Protein product: CASRPGTGYNEQFF. The entire variable domain, with the rest obtained from reference TRBV2 and TRBJ2-1, is as follows: EPEVTQTPSHQVTQMGQEVILRCVPISNHLYFYWYRQILGQKVEFLVSFYNNEISEKSEIFDDQFSVERPDGSNFTLKIRSTKLEDSAMYFCASRPGTGYNEQFFGPGTRLTVL.

CDR3 residues: CASRLSNYGYTF. The CDR3 nucleotides read TGTGCCAGCAGGCTATCTAACTATGGCTACACCTTC. V and J are TRBV28 and TRBJ1-2; D is undetermined. The germline CDR1 and CDR2 sequences are MDHEN and SYDVKM. The CDR3 loop spans 12 amino acids. Trimming left V 6 bases short and J 0 bases short, with 5 bases between.

V and J are TRBV9 and TRBJ1-3, with no clear D. Germline-derived CDR1 and CDR2 are SGDLS and YYNGEE. This CDR3 is 14 amino acids long. V dropped 0 bases and J dropped 5 bases, with 9 bases sitting between them. This CDR3 is CASSVARDRNTIYF. CDR3 sequence (DNA): TGTGCCAGCAGCGTAGCCCGTGACAGAAACACCATATATTTT.

For the CDR3, the DNA is TGTGCCTGGAGCGTGATTTTGACGGGACCTAATGAAAAACTGTTTTTT. This gives the protein CAWSVILTGPNEKLFF. The chain joins TRBV30 to TRBJ1-4, with a possible D match to TRBD1 (5 bases). The germline V gene has CDR1 GTSNPN and CDR2 SVGIG (reference sequence). V was trimmed by 3 bases and J by 3 bases, leaving 17 bases between them. The CDR3 is made up of 16 amino acids.

V usage is TRBV6-5 and J usage is TRBJ1-5; no reliable D call. Deletions cut 5 bases from V and 6 bases from J, with 11 bases between. This CDR3 comprises 13 residues. Germline V gene sequence: CDR1 MNHEY, CDR2 SVGAGI. This chain's CDR3 is CASSRSSAQPQHF. The CDR3 DNA reads as TGTGCCAGCAGTCGAAGCAGCGCTCAGCCCCAGCATTTT.

The rearrangement links TRBV7-2 to TRBJ2-3; possibly TRBD2 for D (6 bases). The length of the CDR3 is 15 residues. The germline V and J ends were trimmed by 0 bases and 3 bases, with 10 bases remaining between them. Germline V gives CDR1 SGHTA, CDR2 FQGNSA. This CDR3 reads CASSLAGGKTDTQYF. In DNA form, the CDR3 reads TGTGCCAGCAGCTTAGCGGGAGGAAAGACAGATACGCAGTATTTT.

This sequence joins TRBV5-1 and TRBJ1-2; D unclear. Germline V gives CDR1 SGHRS, CDR2 YFSETQ. The V and J ends lost 3 bases and 1 base respectively, with 4 bases between them. The CDR3 spans 12 residues. CDR3 sequence reads: CASSSLNYGYTF. The DNA for the CDR3 is TGCGCCAGCAGCTCCCTTAACTATGGCTACACCTTC.

The chain links TRBV4-3 to TRBJ1-4; D possibly corresponds to TRBD1 (6 bases). V lost 1 base, J lost 6 bases, and 12 bases lay in between. In germline, CDR1 is LGHNA, CDR2 YSLEER. The CDR3 covers 15 residues. CDR3 loop: CASSQGHRDDEKLFF. The CDR3 coding sequence is TGCGCCAGCAGCCAAGGGCACAGGGACGATGAAAAACTGTTTTTT.

The chain links TRBV28 to TRBJ2-7; 7 bases line up with TRBD2. With 3 bases clipped from V and 5 bases from J, the junction kept 4 bases outside the gene matches. CDR1 and CDR2 from the germline V gene are MDHEN and SYDVKM. The length of the CDR3 is 13 residues. The CDR3 nucleotides read TGTGCCAGCAGTTTGGGAGGGTTTAACGAGCAGTACTTC. This encodes CASSLGGFNEQYF.

There are a few counts of this clone. The chain carries TRBV30 and TRBJ1-1; 9 nucleotides line up with TRBD1. In germline, CDR1 is GTSNPN, CDR2 SVGIG (reference sequence). The CDR3 totals 15 residues. V was pared by 2 bases and J by 7 bases, with 11 bases of the junction left unmatched. The DNA for the CDR3 is TGTGCCTGGAGTCCCAACTACAGGGGGCAAGGTGAAGCTTTCTTT. Translated: CAWSPNYRGQGEAFF.

This chain links TRBV19 with TRBJ2-4, with D hard to call. Trimming cost V 9 bases and J 0 bases, with 15 bases left between them. The CDR3 contains 15 residues. CDR1 is LNHDA, CDR2 SQIVND, per germline (reference sequence). The CDR3 bases are TGTGCCAGCTCAACCATCAGGTCAGCCAAAAACATTCAGTACTTC. Its translation is CASSTIRSAKNIQYF.

The rearrangement joins TRBV5-6 to TRBJ1-2; D is possibly TRBD1 (5 bases). The CDR3 has 15 residues. Germline V gene data show CDR1 as SGHDT and CDR2 as YYEEEE. Trimming left V 0 bases short and J 3 bases short, with 12 bases between. The CDR3 reads CASSLAGQGYYGYTF. The CDR3 DNA is TGTGCCAGCAGCTTGGCAGGGCAGGGATACTATGGCTACACCTTC. The full variable domain, with the rest looked up from reference TRBV5-6 and TRBJ1-2, is DAGVTQSPTHLIKTRGQQVTLRCSPKSGHDTVSWYQQALGQGPQFIFQYYEEEERQRGNFPDRFSGHQFPNYSSELNVNALLLGDSALYLCASSLAGQGYYGYTFGSGTRLTVV.